This TCR beta chain was retrieved from a study of post-analysis software for immune sequencing data. In the study overall: Multiple sclerosis in the patients followed relapsing-remitting, secondary progressive and progressive-relapsing courses.

TCR beta cDNA libraries included unique molecular identifiers. Input of about 1 to 11 million T cells yielded around 460,000 cDNA molecules. Each CDR3 protein gets one entry after TCRdb re-called the PCR reads with MiXCR. Of around 700,000 distinct CDR3 sequences in the sample, roughly three fifths were seen once. Study-wide points: Controls showed significantly higher normalized Chao1 diversity than did multiple sclerosis patients. Higher frequency in patients than in controls was seen for about five TRBV segments, with TRBV5-6, TRBV5-1 and TRBV20-1 among them. With F measure, samples from one preparation batch clustered together strongly.

This clonotype was found a few times. What it binds is unknown. The germline gives CDR1 LGHNA, CDR2 YSLEER. The V end lost 5 bases, the J end lost 0 bases, and 15 bases lay between the germline ends. CDR3 size: 16 residues. The TCR was taken from a girl aged 2-10 years with multiple sclerosis. The material sequenced was blood. The J gene is TRBJ2-3, the V gene TRBV4-3, with D tentatively TRBD2 (5 bases). Here the CDR3 reads CASSRRKGGSTDTQYF. CDR3 sequence (DNA): TGCGCCAGCAGCAGACGGAAGGGCGGGAGCACAGATACGCAGTATTTT.